The 16 T cell receptor beta chains given below trace back to one sample, sequenced in a study of TIL therapy for anti-PD-1-resistant metastatic lung cancer. Time point in this sample: pre-treatment sample, taken before nivolumab and TIL therapy. This was the immunoSEQ v3 assay. Only in-frame clones appear in the TCRdb table, and some are missing; sequencing was by immunoSEQ multiplex PCR. The data hold about 60,000 clones, with roughly 66% observed a single time. Sequencing was performed on blood, taken at baseline. The receptors come from a person aged 25 to 80 with non-small cell lung cancer.

This clone was detected a few times. This chain joins TRBV15 and TRBJ2-3; D not resolved. V dropped 4 bases and J dropped 5 bases, with 13 bases sitting between them. Per the germline V gene, CDR1 is LNHNV and CDR2 is YYDKDF (reference sequence). The CDR3 runs 14 residues. CDR3 sequence (DNA): TGTGCCACCAGCAATCCCTTGGGCCTAGATACGCAGTATTTT. Translation: CATSNPLGLDTQYF. Variable domain in full (rest from reference TRBV15 and TRBJ2-3): DAMVIQNPRYQVTQFGKPVTLSCSQTLNHNVMYWYQQKSSQAPKLLFHYYDKDFNNEADTPDNFQSRRPNTSFCFLDIRSPGLGDTAMYLCATSNPLGLDTQYFGPGTRLTVL.

In its sample, this clone was seen a few times. The chain uses TRBV6-5 and TRBJ2-4; 7 bases map to TRBD1. J gave up 9 bases and V 4 bases, and 9 bases lay outside the gene matches. The CDR3 contains 14 residues. Germline assignment: CDR1 MNHEY and CDR2 SVGAGI. This CDR3 reads CASSFRQGGGIQYF. CDR3 nucleotide sequence: TGTGCCAGCAGTTTTCGACAGGGTGGGGGCATTCAGTACTTC.

This chain connects TRBV28 to TRBJ1-3, with D perhaps matching TRBD1 (5 bases). V shed 8 bases and J shed 0 bases, with 11 bases lying between them. This CDR3 has 14 amino acids. The germline gives CDR1 MDHEN, CDR2 SYDVKM. The CDR3 loop reads CASCRGSSGNTIYF. CDR3 nucleotide sequence: TGTGCCAGCTGCCGGGGGAGCTCTGGAAACACCATATATTTT.

The chain recombines TRBV7-3 with TRBJ1-1, with D perhaps TRBD1 (5 bases). The CDR3 contains 14 residues. Looked up from germline, CDR1 is SGHTA and CDR2 is FQGTGA. Trimming stripped 0 bases from V and 1 base from J, with 6 bases between. The CDR3 DNA follows: TGTGCCAGCAGCTTAACAGGGGAGAACACTGAAGCTTTCTTT. This codes for CASSLTGENTEAFF.

The V call is TRBV9, the J call TRBJ1-5, with a weak D call TRBD1 (6 bases). Between the trimmed V and J ends, which lost 4 bases and 8 bases, there was a span of 19 bases. CDR1 is SGDLS, CDR2 YYNGEE, per germline. The CDR3 has 15 residues. CDR3 residues: CASSTRGGLYEPQHF. The DNA for the CDR3 is TGTGCCAGCAGCACTAGGGGGGGTTTGTATGAGCCCCAGCATTTT. The complete variable domain, with remaining parts taken from reference TRBV9 and TRBJ1-5, reads DSGVTQTPKHLITATGQRVTLRCSPRSGDLSVYWYQQSLDQGLQFLIQYYNGEERAKGNILERFSAQQFPDLHSELNLSSLELGDSALYFCASSTRGGLYEPQHFGDGTRLSIL.

This clone has a handful of counts. The V gene is TRBV28, the J gene TRBJ1-6; D not certain. The length of the CDR3 is 13 residues. V was trimmed by 10 bases and J by 0 bases, leaving 7 bases between them. Germline lookup yields CDR1 MDHEN and CDR2 SYDVKM. CDR3 bases: TGTGCCACCCTGAGCTCCTATAATTCACCCCTCCACTTT. Its protein product is CATLSSYNSPLHF.

This clone was counted once. The chain links TRBV9 to TRBJ2-1; D is perhaps TRBD2 (6 bases). The V end lost 3 bases, the J end lost 5 bases, and 18 bases lay between the germline ends. Per germline, CDR1 SGDLS and CDR2 YYNGEE. This CDR3 spans 16 amino acids. CDR3 amino acids: CASSDALGRDHNEQFF. In DNA form, the CDR3 reads TGTGCCAGCAGCGACGCGTTGGGGCGGGATCACAATGAGCAGTTCTTC.

The rearrangement joins TRBV19 to TRBJ1-1; TRBD1 matches at 7 bases. The CDR3 sequence is 14 residues long. Germline CDR1 and CDR2: LNHDA and SQIVND (reference sequence). V shed 5 bases and J 5 bases; nucleotides not matched to a gene: 8. This CDR3 is CASSLGQRWTEAFF. CDR3 coding DNA: TGTGCCAGTAGTCTGGGACAGAGGTGGACTGAAGCTTTCTTT.

This clone was observed a handful of times. This CDR3 is CASTLVDSNQPQHF. In nucleotides, the CDR3 is TGTGCCAGCACCCTGGTGGATAGCAATCAGCCCCAGCATTTT. The chain carries TRBV6-1 and TRBJ1-5; D gene uncertain. The CDR3 runs to 14 residues. Per germline, CDR1 MNHNS and CDR2 SASEGT. Trimming took off 7 bases at V and 0 bases at J, with 10 bases between the two ends.

V usage is TRBV5-1 and J usage is TRBJ1-1; D is uncertain. From germline, CDR1 is SGHRS and CDR2 YFSETQ. This CDR3 region has 12 residues. V lost 4 bases and J 1 base, leaving 5 bases between the germline ends. CDR3 sequence (DNA): TGCGCCAGCAGCGCCCAGAACACTGAAGCTTTCTTT. As protein: CASSAQNTEAFF.

The sample holds a few counts of this clone. V gene TRBV4-1 combines with J gene TRBJ2-2; D not certain. The V end was cut by 1 base, the J end by 8 bases, with 8 bases between. CDR1 is MGHRA, CDR2 YSYEKL, per germline. The CDR3 covers 13 residues. CDR3 sequence: CASSQVASGELFF. CDR3 bases: TGCGCCAGCAGCCAAGTGGCGAGTGGGGAGCTGTTTTTT.

V usage is TRBV10-3 and J usage is TRBJ1-1, with 8 bases aligning to TRBD1. Germline V lookup: CDR1 ENHRY, CDR2 SYGVKD. The ends lost 6 bases at V and 5 bases at J; junction bases unmatched: 11. The CDR3 loop spans 15 amino acids. CDR3 bases: TGTGCCATCAGCCTATCAGGACAGGGAGGAACTGAAGCTTTCTTT. This translates into CAISLSGQGGTEAFF.

The CDR3 DNA reads as TGTGCCAGCAGTGAAATCAGGAGTGCAAACTTTAACTATGGCTACACCTTC. Amino acids: CASSEIRSANFNYGYTF. The chain joins TRBV6-1 to TRBJ1-2; no firm D call. CDR1 is MNHNS and CDR2 is SASEGT in the germline V gene. Deletions cut 2 bases from V and 1 base from J, with 17 bases between. The CDR3 length is 17 residues.

This chain joins TRBV29-1 and TRBJ1-2; TRBD1 matches 7 bases. The CDR3 consists of 14 residues. Looked up from germline, CDR1 is SQVTM and CDR2 is ANQGSEA. The J segment lost 7 bases and the V segment lost 1 base, leaving 9 bases of the junction unmatched. The CDR3 DNA sequence: TGCAGCGTTGAAGGTGGAGGGGGCAAGTTTGGCTACACCTTC. Translating it yields CSVEGGGGKFGYTF. The entire variable domain, with the rest obtained from reference TRBV29-1 and TRBJ1-2, is as follows: SAVISQKPSRDICQRGTSLTIQCQVDSQVTMMFWYRQQPGQSLTLIATANQGSEATYESGFVIDKFPISRPNLTFSTLTVSNMSPEDSSIYLCSVEGGGGKFGYTFGSGTRLTVV.

The V call is TRBV28, the J call TRBJ1-3; D perhaps matches TRBD1 (5 bases). The CDR3 runs 15 residues. V was pared by 1 base and J by 4 bases, with 11 bases between. Germline values: CDR1 MDHEN, CDR2 SYDVKM. CDR3 coding DNA: TGTGCCAGCAGTTTATCCGGGGCCCAGGGAAACACCATATATTTT. Translation gives CASSLSGAQGNTIYF.

The genes are TRBV4-1 and TRBJ1-2, with D possibly being TRBD1 (5 bases). The CDR3 runs 16 residues. Trimming took off 1 base at V and 8 bases at J, with 20 bases between the two ends. Germline CDR1 is MGHRA and CDR2 is YSYEKL. The chain's CDR3 is CASSQVGTGNEGGYTF. The DNA for the CDR3 is TGCGCCAGCAGCCAAGTGGGGACTGGCAACGAGGGAGGCTACACCTTC.